These T cell receptor beta chains were read from a single sample in a study of immune evolution from preneoplasia to lung adenocarcinoma. Produced via immunoSEQ multiplex PCR; TCRdb's table is partial and in-frame only. The profile shows 9,900 or so clones, over 60% of them singletons. The sample was FFPE normal lung tissue adjacent to the tumor. The receptors originated from a person aged 55 to 75 with lung adenocarcinoma. Some clones in this sample may be carry-over from other donors' samples. Each CDR3 is given without its conserved first and last residue. Each record gives: V gene, J gene, CDR3 protein.

TRBV29-1	TRBJ1-2	SVPTMGYGYT
TRBV5-4	TRBJ1-2	ASSLRGGVYGYT
TRBV10-3	TRBJ1-1	AISESQDLNTEAF
TRBV6-5	TRBJ2-5	ASSLGAWETQY
TRBV28	TRBJ2-7	ASSRYYEQY
TRBV5-4	TRBJ2-5	ASSLYAGRETQY
TRBV5-1	TRBJ1-4	ASSPRGPNEKLF
TRBV30	TRBJ1-2	AWSVSRGGNYGYT
TRBV7-2	TRBJ2-7	ASSLATHYSYEQY
TRBV5-1	TRBJ1-4	ASSLGTDEKLF
TRBV5-1	TRBJ2-5	ASSLAGTGQETQY
TRBV30	TRBJ2-3	ALHPGGWADTQY
TRBV6-6	TRBJ1-1	ASSPRDRGTGAF
TRBV19	TRBJ2-2	ASSIRGRGTGELF
TRBV19	TRBJ1-3	ASSKPSGARDGNTIY
TRBV7-8	TRBJ1-1	ASSLVGQGSTEAF
TRBV12-5	TRBJ2-1	ASGLVLFGIGRSSYNEQF
TRBV9	TRBJ2-1	ASTGTGGHNEQF
TRBV5-7	TRBJ2-3	ASSSVWGAGTDTQY
TRBV7-9	TRBJ1-1	ASSLEAGGRSEAF
TRBV11-2	TRBJ2-2	ASSLTGQGAGGELF
TRBV5-1	TRBJ2-5	ASSFGTGEGND
TRBV5-1	TRBJ2-3	ASSLGRSSTDTQY
TRBV19	TRBJ2-5	ASSSGLQETQY
TRBV7-9	TRBJ1-4	ASSLALRGDREKLF
TRBV10-3	TRBJ2-5	AISGPGLAPLGTQY
TRBV18	TRBJ1-1	ASSPEEANTEAF
TRBV28	TRBJ2-7	ASSPSGSRDYEQY
TRBV5-1	TRBJ2-7	ASSWGRQGDGIYEQY
TRBV18	TRBJ2-2	ASSPELLNTGELF
TRBV18	TRBJ1-1	ASSPKGGTEAF